These 6 T cell receptor beta chains were sequenced from one sample in a study of T cells in Graves' hyperthyroidism and ophthalmopathy. Amplified regions were TCR beta CDR3 sequences from RNA transcripts. The HTBI primer set served for first-round RT-PCR of the TCR CDR3. TCRdb ran MiXCR on the multiplex PCR reads and lists one entry per CDR3 protein. The data hold about 160,000 distinct CDR3 sequences, with over 8% observed a single time. The sequenced material came from blood. Receptors originate from a woman aged 18-30 years with Graves' hyperthyroidism that later progressed to Graves' ophthalmopathy.

The V and J genes are TRBV30 and TRBJ1-2, with no clear D. Germline CDR1 reads GTSNPN; CDR2 reads SVGIG (reference sequence). The CDR3 runs 12 residues. Deletions cut 7 bases from V and 8 bases from J, with 17 bases between. The CDR3 nucleotides are TGTGCCTCCGGACTAATCGGTAGGGGCTACACCTTC. Its translation is CASGLIGRGYTF.

Ten or more counts support this clonotype. This rearrangement joins TRBV30 to TRBJ1-1; no definite D call. CDR3 length equals 13 residues. Trimming shortened V by 4 bases and J by 1 base, and 10 bases separated the two germline ends. Germline CDR1 GTSNPN, CDR2 SVGIG (reference sequence). The CDR3: CAWTWQPNTEAFF. The CDR3, as DNA: TGTGCCTGGACCTGGCAGCCGAACACTGAAGCTTTCTTT.

The chain links TRBV12-3 or TRBV12-4 to TRBJ2-4; D might be TRBD2 (6 bases). V lost 6 bases to trimming and J lost 13 bases, with 13 bases between them. The CDR3 has 11 amino acids. CDR3 sequence reads: CASSQGRQQYF. CDR3 sequence (DNA): TGTGCCAGCAGCCAAGGGAGGCAACAGTACTTC.

Many counts were recorded for this clonotype. The chain employs TRBV18 and TRBJ2-3, with a possible D match to TRBD2 (5 bases). This CDR3 region has 14 residues. Trimming took off 3 bases at V and 4 bases at J, with 11 bases between the two ends. The germline V gene encodes CDR1 KGHSH and CDR2 LQKENI. CDR3 nucleotides: TGTGCCAGCTCACCGGTCTTCGGGGCAGATACGCAGTATTTT. Translated: CASSPVFGADTQYF.

This clonotype has ten or more counts. The chain uses TRBV11-1 and TRBJ2-1; D possibly matches TRBD1 or TRBD2 (5 bases each). The V end lost 0 bases, the J end lost 4 bases, and 10 bases lay between the germline ends. Germline V lookup: CDR1 SGHAT, CDR2 FQDESV (reference sequence). This CDR3 contains 15 residues. CDR3 DNA: TGTGCCAGCAGCTTAGCCGGGGCCGTTTACAATGAGCAGTTCTTC. Translated, it gives CASSLAGAVYNEQFF.

This clonotype was recorded many times. V usage is TRBV9 and J usage is TRBJ2-7, with 7 bases matching TRBD2. There are 11 residues in the CDR3. V shed 3 bases, J shed 6 bases, and the junction held 0 bases outside the gene matches. Germline V gene sequence: CDR1 SGDLS, CDR2 YYNGEE. CDR3: CASSGGGEQYF. The CDR3 region has the DNA TGTGCCAGCAGCGGGGGGGGCGAGCAGTACTTC.